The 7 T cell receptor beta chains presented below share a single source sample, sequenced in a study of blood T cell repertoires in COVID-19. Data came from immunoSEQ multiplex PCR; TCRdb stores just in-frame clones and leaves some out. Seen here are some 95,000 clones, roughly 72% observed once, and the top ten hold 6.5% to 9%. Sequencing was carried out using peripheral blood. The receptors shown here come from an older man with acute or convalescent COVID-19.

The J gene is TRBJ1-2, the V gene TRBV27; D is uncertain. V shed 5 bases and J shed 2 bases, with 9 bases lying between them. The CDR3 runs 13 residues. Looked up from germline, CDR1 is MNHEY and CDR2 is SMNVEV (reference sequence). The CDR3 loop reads CASSADGNYGYTF. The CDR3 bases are TGTGCCAGCAGTGCAGACGGGAACTATGGCTACACCTTC.

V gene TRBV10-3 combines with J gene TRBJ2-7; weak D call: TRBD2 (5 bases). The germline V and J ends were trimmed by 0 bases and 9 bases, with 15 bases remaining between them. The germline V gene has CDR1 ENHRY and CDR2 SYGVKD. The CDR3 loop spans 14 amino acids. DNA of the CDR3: TGTGCCATCAGTGAGTCGTGGAGGAGACCCCGGCAGTACTTC. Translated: CAISESWRRPRQYF.

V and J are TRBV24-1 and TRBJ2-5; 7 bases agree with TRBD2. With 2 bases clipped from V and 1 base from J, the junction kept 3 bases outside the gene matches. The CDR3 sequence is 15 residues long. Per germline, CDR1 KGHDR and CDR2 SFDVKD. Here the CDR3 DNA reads TGTGCCACCAGTGATTCAGGGAGGGTCCAAGAGACCCAGTACTTC. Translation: CATSDSGRVQETQYF.

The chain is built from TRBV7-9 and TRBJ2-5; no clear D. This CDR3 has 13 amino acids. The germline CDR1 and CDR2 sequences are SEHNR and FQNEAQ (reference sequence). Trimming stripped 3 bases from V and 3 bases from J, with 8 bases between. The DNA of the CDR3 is TGTGCCAGCAGCTTCAACACCAAAGAGACCCAGTACTTC. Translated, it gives CASSFNTKETQYF.

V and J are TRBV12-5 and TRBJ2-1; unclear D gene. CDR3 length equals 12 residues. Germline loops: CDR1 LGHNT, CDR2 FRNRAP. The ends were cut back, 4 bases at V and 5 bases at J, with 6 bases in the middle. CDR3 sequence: CASGSLNNEQFF. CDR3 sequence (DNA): TGTGCTAGTGGTTCCTTAAACAATGAGCAGTTCTTC.

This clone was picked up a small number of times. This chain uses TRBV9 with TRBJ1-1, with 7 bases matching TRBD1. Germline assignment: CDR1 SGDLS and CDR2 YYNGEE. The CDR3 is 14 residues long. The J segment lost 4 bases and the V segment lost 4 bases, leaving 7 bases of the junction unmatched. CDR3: CASSLTEGATEAFF. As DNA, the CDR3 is TGTGCCAGCAGCCTTACAGAGGGGGCCACTGAAGCTTTCTTT.

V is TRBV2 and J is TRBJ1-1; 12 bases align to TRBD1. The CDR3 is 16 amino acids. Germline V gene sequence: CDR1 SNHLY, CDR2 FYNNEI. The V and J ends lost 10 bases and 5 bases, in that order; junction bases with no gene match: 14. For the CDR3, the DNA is TGTGCCACCGGACCGGGACAGGGGGCGATTGGGACTGAAGCTTTCTTT. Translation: CATGPGQGAIGTEAFF.